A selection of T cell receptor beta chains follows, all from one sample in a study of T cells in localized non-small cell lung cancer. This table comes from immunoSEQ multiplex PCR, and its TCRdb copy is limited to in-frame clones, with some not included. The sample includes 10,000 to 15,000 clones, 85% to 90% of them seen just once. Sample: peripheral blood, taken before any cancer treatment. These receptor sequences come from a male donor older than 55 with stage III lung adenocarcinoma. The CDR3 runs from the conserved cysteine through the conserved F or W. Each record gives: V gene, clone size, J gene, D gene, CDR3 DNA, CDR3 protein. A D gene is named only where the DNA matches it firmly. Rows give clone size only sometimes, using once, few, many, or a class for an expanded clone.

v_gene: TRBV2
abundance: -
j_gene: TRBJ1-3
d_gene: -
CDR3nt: TGTGCCAGCAGTGAAAGGGGGGGGACTGGAAACACCATATATTTT
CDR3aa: CASSERGGTGNTIYF

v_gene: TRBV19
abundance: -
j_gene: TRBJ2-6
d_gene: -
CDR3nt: TGTGCCAGTATTACCTTAGGGGGGTCGACCCCTGGGGCCAACGTCCTGACTTTC
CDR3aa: CASITLGGSTPGANVLTF

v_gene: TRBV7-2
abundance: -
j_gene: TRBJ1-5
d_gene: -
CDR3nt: TGTGCCAGCAGCGTAGACAGGACCCGAGGTCAGCCCCAGCATTTT
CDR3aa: CASSVDRTRGQPQHF

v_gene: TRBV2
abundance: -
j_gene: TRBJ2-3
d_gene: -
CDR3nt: TGTGCCAGCAGTGAATCTAGCCAGGGGACGCAGTATTTT
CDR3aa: CASSESSQGTQYF

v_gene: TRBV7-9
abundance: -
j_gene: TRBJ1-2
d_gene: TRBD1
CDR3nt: TGTGCCAGCAGCTTCTCCGGGACAGGCAACTATGGCTACACCTTC
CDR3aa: CASSFSGTGNYGYTF

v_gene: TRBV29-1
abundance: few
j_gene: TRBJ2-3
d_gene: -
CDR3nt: TGCAGCGTGGATACAGGGTGGGAGACAGATACGCAGTATTTT
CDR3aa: CSVDTGWETDTQYF

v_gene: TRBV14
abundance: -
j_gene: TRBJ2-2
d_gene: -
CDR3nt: TGTGCCAGCAGCGCCCGAGGGCGGAAGAACACCGGGGAGCTGTTTTTT
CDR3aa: CASSARGRKNTGELFF

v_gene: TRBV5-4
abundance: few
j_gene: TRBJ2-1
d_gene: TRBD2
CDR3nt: TGTGCCAGCAGCTTTGGGGGACTAGCGGGATTCAATGAGCAGTTCTTC
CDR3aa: CASSFGGLAGFNEQFF

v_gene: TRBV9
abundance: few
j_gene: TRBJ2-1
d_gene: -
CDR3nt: TGTGCCAGCAGCCAACCTCTCGGTCAAAAACCTCAGGGATCCTACAATGAGCAGTTCTTC
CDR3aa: CASSQPLGQKPQGSYNEQFF

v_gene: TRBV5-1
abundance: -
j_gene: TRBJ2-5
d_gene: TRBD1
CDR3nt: TGCGCCAGCAGCCCAGGGACAGTCCAAGAGACCCAGTACTTC
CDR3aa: CASSPGTVQETQYF

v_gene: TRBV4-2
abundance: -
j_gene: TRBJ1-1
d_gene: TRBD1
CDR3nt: TGTGCCAGCAGCATGGAGGACAGGGAGACTGAAGCTTTCTTT
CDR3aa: CASSMEDRETEAFF

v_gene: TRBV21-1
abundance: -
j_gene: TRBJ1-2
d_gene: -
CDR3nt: TGTGCCAGCAGCTCTCACGCTATGGACAGGTCCTATGGCTACACCTTC
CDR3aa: CASSSHAMDRSYGYTF

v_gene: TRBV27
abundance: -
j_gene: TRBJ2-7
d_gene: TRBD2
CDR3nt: TGTGCCAGCAGAGCGAAGCGGGAGGGGACCTACGAGCAGTACTTC
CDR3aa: CASRAKREGTYEQYF

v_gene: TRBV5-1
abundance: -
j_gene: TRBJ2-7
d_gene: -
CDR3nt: TGCGCCAGCAGCTCCCCCAACGACGAGCAGTACTTC
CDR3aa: CASSSPNDEQYF

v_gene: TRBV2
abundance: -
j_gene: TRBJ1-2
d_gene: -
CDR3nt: TGTGCCAGCAATACTAACGTGGCGGGCTACACCTTC
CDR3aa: CASNTNVAGYTF

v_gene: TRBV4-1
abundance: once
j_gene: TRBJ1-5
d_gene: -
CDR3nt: TGCGCCAGCAGCCCTGGGGACGCATGGGGTCAGCCCCAGCATTTT
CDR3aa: CASSPGDAWGQPQHF

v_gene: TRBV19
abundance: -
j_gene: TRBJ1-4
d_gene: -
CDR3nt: TGTGCCAGTAGTTCGCCAAGCCGACAGGCTCAAGAAAAACTGTTTTTT
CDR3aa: CASSSPSRQAQEKLFF

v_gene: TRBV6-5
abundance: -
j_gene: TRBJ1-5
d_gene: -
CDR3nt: TGTGCCAGCAGCTCAACAGGGCTCGATCAGCCCCAGCATTTT
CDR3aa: CASSSTGLDQPQHF

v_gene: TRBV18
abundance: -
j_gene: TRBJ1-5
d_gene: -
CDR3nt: TGTGCCAGCTCACCCACAGGGTCTTATAGCAATCAGCCCCAGCATTTT
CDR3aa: CASSPTGSYSNQPQHF

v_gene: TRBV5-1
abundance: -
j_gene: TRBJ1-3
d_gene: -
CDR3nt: TGCGCCAGCAGCTTGTTCGGGGGGCCGAAGGAAGGCTCTGGAAACACCATATATTTT
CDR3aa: CASSLFGGPKEGSGNTIYF

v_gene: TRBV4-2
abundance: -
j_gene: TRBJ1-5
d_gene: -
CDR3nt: TGTGCCAGCAGCCAATCACCGGATAGCAATCAGCCCCAGCATTTT
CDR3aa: CASSQSPDSNQPQHF

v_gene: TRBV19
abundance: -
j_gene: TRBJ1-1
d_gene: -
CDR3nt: TGTGCCAGTAGTATAGGGGCGAACGAAGCTTTCTTT
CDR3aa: CASSIGANEAFF